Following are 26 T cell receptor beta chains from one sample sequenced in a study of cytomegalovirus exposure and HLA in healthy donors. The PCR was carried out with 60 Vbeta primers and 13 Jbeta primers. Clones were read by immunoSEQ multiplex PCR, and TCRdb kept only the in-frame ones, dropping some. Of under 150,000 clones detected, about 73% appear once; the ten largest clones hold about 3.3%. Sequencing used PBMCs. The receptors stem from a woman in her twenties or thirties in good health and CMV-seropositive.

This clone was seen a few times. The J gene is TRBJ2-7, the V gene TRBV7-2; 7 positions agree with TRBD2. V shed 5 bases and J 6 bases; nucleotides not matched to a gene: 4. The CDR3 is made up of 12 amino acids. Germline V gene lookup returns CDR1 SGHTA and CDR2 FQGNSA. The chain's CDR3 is CASSRPGGEQYF. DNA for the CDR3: TGTGCCAGCAGCCGTCCGGGGGGCGAGCAGTACTTC. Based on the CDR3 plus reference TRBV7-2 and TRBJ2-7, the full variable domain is GAGVSQSPSNKVTEKGKDVELRCDPISGHTALYWYRQSLGQGLEFLIYFQGNSAPDKSGLPSDRFSAERTGGSVSTLTIQRTQQEDSAVYLCASSRPGGEQYFGPGTRLTVT.

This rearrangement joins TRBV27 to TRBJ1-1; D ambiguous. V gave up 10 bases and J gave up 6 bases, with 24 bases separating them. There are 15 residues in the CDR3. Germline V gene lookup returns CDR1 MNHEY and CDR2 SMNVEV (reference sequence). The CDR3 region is CANPPPGSSCAEAFF. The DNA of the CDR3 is TGTGCCAACCCCCCGCCAGGCAGCAGTTGTGCTGAAGCTTTCTTT.

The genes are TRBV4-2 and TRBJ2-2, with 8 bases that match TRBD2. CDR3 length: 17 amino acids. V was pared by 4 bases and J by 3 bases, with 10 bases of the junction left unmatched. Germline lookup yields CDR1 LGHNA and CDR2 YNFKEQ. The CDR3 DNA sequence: TGTGCCAGCAGCCGGCGCCCAGCGGGGGTTCACACCGGGGAGCTGTTTTTT. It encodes CASSRRPAGVHTGELFF.

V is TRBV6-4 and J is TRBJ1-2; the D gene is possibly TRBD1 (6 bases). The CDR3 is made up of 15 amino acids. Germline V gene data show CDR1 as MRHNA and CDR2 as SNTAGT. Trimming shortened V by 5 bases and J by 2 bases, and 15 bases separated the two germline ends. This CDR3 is CASSIHPGTNYGYTF. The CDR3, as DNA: TGTGCCAGCAGTATACATCCCGGGACAAACTATGGCTACACCTTC.

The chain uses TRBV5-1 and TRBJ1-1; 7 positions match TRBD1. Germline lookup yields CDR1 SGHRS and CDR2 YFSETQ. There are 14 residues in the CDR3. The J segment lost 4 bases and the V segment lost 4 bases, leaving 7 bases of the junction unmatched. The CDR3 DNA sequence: TGCGCCAGCAGCCTCCGTGACAGGGCCACTGAAGCTTTCTTT. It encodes CASSLRDRATEAFF.

The DNA for the CDR3 is TGTGCCAGCAGCCGGCTGGCAGGCCTGAACACTGAAGCTTTCTTT. Its translation: CASSRLAGLNTEAFF. The J gene is TRBJ1-1, the V gene TRBV7-2; the D is unclear. Germline-derived CDR1 and CDR2 are SGHTA and FQGNSA. The CDR3 is 15 amino acids. With 5 bases removed from V and 0 bases from J, the gap between germline ends came to 13 bases.

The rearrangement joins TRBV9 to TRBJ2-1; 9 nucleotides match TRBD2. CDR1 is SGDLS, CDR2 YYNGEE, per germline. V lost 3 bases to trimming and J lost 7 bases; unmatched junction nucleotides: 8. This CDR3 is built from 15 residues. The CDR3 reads CASSAGAGGGNEQFF. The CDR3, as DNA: TGTGCCAGCAGCGCCGGAGCGGGGGGAGGTAATGAGCAGTTCTTC.

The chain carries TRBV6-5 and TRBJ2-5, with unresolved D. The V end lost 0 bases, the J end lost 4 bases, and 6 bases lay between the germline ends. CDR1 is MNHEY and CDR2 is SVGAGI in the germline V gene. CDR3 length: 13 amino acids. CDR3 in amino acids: CASSYSSGETQYF. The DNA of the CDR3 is TGTGCCAGCAGTTACTCGAGTGGAGAGACCCAGTACTTC.

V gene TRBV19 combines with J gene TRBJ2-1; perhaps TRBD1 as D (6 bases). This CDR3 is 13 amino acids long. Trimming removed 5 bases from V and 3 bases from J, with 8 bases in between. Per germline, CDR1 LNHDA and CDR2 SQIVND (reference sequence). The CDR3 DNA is TGTGCCAGTAGTCCAGGGGTCTACAATGAGCAGTTCTTC. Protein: CASSPGVYNEQFF.

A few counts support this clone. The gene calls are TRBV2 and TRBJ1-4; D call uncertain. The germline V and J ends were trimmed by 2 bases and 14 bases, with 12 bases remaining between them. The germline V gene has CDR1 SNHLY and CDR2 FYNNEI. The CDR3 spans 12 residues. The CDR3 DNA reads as TGTGCCAGCAGTGAATCCCCCGACGGGCTGTTTTTT. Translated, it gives CASSESPDGLFF.

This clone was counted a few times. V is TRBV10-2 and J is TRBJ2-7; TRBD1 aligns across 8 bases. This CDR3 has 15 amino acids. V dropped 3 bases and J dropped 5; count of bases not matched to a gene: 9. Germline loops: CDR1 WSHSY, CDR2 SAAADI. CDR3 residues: CASSDRRRTGNEQYF. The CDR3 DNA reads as TGCGCCAGCAGTGACAGACGACGGACAGGGAACGAGCAGTACTTC.

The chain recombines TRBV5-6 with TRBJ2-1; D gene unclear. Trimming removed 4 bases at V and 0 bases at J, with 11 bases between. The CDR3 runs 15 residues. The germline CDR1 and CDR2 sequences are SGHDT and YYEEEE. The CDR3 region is CASSLWRSSYNEQFF. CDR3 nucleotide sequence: TGTGCCAGCAGCCTTTGGCGGAGCTCCTACAATGAGCAGTTCTTC.

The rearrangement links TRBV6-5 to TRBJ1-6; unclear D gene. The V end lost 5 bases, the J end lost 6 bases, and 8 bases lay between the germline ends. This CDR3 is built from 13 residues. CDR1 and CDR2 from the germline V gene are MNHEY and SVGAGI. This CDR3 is CASSQAFNSPLHF. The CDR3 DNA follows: TGTGCCAGCAGTCAAGCCTTTAATTCACCCCTCCACTTT.

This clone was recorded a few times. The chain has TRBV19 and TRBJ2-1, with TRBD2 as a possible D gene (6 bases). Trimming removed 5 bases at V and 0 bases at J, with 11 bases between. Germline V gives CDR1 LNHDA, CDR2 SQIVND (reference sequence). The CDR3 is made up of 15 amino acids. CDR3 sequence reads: CASSPRGSSYNEQFF. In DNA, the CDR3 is TGTGCCAGTAGTCCACGGGGGAGCTCCTACAATGAGCAGTTCTTC.

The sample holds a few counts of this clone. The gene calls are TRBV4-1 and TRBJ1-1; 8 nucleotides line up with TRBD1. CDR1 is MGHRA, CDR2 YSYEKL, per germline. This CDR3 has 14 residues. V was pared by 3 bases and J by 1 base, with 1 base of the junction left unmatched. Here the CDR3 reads CASSHGQGNTEAFF. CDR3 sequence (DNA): TGCGCCAGCAGCCACGGACAGGGGAACACTGAAGCTTTCTTT.

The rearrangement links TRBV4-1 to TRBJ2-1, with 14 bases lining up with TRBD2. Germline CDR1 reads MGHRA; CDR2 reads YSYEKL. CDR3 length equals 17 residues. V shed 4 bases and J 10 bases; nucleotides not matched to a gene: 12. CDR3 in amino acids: CASSRKSGTSGGTEQFF. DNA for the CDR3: TGCGCCAGCAGCCGAAAGTCCGGGACTAGCGGGGGTACCGAGCAGTTCTTC.

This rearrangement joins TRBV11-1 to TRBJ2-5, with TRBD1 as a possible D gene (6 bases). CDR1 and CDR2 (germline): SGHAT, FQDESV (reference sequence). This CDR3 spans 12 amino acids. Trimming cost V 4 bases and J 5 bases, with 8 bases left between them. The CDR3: CASSSGVETQYF. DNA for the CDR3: TGTGCCAGCAGCTCAGGGGTGGAGACCCAGTACTTC.

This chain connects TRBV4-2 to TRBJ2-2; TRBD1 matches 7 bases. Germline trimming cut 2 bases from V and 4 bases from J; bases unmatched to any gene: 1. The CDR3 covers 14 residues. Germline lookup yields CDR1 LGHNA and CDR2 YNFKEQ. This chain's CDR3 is CASSQSGGTGELFF. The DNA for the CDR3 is TGTGCCAGCAGCCAATCAGGGGGCACCGGGGAGCTGTTTTTT.

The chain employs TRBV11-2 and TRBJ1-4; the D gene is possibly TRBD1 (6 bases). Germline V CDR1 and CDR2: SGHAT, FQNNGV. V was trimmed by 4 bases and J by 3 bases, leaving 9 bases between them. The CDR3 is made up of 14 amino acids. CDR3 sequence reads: CASSYRVPNEKLFF. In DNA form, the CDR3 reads TGTGCCAGCAGCTACAGGGTACCTAATGAAAAACTGTTTTTT. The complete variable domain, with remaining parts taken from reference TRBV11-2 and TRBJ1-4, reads EAGVAQSPRYKIIEKRQSVAFWCNPISGHATLYWYQQILGQGPKLLIQFQNNGVVDDSQLPKDRFSAERLKGVDSTLKIQPAKLEDSAVYLCASSYRVPNEKLFFGSGTQLSVL.

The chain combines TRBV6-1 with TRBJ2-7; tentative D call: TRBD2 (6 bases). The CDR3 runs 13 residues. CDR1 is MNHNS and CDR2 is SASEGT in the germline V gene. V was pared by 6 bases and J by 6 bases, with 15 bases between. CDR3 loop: CASSRDLLREQYF. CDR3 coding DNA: TGTGCCAGCAGCCGGGACTTGCTTCGCGAGCAGTACTTC.

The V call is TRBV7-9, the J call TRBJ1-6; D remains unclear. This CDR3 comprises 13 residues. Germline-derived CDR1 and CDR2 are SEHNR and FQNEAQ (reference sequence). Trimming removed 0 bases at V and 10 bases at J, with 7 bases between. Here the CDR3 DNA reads TGTGCCAGCAGCTTAGCCGCCAGGTCACCCCTCCACTTT. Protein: CASSLAARSPLHF.

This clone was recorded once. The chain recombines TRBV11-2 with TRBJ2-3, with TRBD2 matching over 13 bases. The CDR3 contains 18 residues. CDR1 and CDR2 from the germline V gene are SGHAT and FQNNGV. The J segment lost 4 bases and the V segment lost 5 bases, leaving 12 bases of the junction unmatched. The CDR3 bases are TGTGCCAGCAGCCCCGGGCACACTAGCGGGGGGGCCGCAGATACGCAGTATTTT. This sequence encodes CASSPGHTSGGAADTQYF.

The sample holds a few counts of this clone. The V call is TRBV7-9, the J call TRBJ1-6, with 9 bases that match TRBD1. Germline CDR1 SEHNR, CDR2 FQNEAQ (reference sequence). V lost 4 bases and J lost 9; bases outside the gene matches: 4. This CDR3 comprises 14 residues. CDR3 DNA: TGTGCCAGCAGCTGGGGGACAGGGTTTTCACCCCTCCACTTT. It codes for CASSWGTGFSPLHF.

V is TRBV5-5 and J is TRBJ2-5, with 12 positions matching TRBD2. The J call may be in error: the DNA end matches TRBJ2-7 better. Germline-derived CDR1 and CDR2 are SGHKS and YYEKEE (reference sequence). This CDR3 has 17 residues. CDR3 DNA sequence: TGTGCCAGCGGTAAACTAGCGGGGGGATACGGCTCCTACGAGCAGTACTTC. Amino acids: CASGKLAGGYGSYEQYF.

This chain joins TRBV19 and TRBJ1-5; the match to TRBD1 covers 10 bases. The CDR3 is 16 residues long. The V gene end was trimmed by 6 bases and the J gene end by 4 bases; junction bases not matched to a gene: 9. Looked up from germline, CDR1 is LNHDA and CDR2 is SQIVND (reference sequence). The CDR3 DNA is TGTGCCAGTAGGATAAGACAGGGGGCAAGAAATCAGCCCCAGCATTTT. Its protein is CASRIRQGARNQPQHF.

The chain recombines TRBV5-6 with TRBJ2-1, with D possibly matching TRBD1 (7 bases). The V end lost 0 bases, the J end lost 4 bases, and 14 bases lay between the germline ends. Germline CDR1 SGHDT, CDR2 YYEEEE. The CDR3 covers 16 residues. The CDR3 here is CASSLAGGTQYNEQFF. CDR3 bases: TGTGCCAGCAGCTTGGCAGGGGGGACCCAGTACAATGAGCAGTTCTTC.